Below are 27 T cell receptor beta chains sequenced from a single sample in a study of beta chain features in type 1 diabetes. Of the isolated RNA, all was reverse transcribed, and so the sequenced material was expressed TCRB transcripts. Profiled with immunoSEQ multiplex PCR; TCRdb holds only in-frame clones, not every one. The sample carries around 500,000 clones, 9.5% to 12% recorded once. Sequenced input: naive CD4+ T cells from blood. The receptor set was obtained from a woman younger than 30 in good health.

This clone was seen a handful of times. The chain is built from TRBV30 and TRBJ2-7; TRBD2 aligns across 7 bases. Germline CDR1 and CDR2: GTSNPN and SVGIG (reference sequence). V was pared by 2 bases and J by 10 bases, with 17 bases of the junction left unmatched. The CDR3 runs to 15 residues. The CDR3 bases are TGTGCCTGGAGTCCTCAGATCGGGGGGACTACCCCCCAGTACTTC. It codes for CAWSPQIGGTTPQYF.

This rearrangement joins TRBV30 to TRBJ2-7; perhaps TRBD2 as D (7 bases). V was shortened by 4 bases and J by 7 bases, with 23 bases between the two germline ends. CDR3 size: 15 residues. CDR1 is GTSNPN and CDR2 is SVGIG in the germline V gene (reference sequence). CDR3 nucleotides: TGTGCCTGGACTCCCGGGGGGCTCGCCGCGCGGGAGCAGTACTTC. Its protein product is CAWTPGGLAAREQYF.

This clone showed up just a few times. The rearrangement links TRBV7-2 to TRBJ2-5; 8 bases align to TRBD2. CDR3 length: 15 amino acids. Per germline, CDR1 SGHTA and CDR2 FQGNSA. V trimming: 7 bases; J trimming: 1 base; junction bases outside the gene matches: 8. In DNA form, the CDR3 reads TGTGCCAGCACTATAGGGAGCGGGGGCCAAGAGACCCAGTACTTC. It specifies CASTIGSGGQETQYF.

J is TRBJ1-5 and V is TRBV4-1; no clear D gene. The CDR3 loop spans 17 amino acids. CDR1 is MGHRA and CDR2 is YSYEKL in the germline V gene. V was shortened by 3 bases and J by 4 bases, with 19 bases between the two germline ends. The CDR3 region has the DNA TGCGCCAGCAGCCACCCAACTAAGGGCGAGAGAAATCAGCCCCAGCATTTT. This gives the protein CASSHPTKGERNQPQHF.

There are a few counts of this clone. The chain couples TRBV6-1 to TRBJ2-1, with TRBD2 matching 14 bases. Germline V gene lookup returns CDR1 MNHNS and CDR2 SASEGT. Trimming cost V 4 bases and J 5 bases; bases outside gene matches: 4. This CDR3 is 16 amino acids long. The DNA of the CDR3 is TGTGCCAGCAGTGGTGGGACTAGCGGGGGACACAATGAGCAGTTCTTC. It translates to CASSGGTSGGHNEQFF.

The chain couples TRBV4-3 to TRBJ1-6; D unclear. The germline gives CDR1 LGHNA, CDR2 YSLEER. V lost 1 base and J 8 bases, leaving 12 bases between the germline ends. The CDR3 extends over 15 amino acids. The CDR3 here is CASSQVRGPDSPLHF. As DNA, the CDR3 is TGCGCCAGCAGCCAAGTGAGAGGGCCCGATTCACCCCTCCACTTT.

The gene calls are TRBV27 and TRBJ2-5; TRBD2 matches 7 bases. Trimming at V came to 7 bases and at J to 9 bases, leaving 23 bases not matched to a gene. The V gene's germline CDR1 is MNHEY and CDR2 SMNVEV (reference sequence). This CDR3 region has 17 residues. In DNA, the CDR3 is TGTGCCAGCATGGATGTGTTACGGGAGGCCCCCCCAAGGGCCCAGTACTTC. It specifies CASMDVLREAPPRAQYF.

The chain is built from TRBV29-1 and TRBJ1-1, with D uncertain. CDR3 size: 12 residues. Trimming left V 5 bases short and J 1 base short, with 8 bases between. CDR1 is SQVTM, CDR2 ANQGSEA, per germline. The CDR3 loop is CSVRHWNTEAFF. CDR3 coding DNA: TGCAGCGTTCGACACTGGAACACTGAAGCTTTCTTT.

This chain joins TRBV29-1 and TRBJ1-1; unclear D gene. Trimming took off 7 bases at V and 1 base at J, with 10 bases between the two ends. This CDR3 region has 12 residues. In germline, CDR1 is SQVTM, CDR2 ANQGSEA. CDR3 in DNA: TGCAGCGGTCAATGGGGGAACACTGAAGCTTTCTTT. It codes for CSGQWGNTEAFF.

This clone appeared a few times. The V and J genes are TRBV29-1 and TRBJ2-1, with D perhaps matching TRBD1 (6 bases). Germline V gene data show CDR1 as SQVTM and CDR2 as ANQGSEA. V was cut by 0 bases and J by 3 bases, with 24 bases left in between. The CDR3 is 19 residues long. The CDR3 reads CSVEDLSGSRGFGYNEQFF. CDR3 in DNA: TGCAGCGTTGAAGATCTGTCTGGGAGTAGGGGGTTTGGCTACAATGAGCAGTTCTTC.

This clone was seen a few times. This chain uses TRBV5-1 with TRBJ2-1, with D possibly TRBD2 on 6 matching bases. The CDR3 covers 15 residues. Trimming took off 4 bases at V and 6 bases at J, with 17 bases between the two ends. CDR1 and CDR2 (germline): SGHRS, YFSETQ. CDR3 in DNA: TGCGCCAGCAGCCTCAGGGCGGGAAGTGGCAATGAGCAGTTCTTC. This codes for CASSLRAGSGNEQFF.

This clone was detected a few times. DNA of the CDR3: TGTGCCAGCAGATTTACATCGGGCGGAGCCTACGAGCAGTACTTC. Amino acids: CASRFTSGGAYEQYF. The V gene is TRBV7-2, the J gene TRBJ2-7; D uncertain. The germline V and J ends were trimmed by 6 bases and 2 bases, with 17 bases remaining between them. This CDR3 region has 15 residues. Germline V gene data show CDR1 as SGHTA and CDR2 as FQGNSA.

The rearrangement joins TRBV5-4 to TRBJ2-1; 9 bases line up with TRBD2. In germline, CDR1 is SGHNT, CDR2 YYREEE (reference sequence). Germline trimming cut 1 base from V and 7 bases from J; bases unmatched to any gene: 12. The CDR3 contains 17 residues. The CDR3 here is CASSLRVAGGPGNEQFF. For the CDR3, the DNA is TGTGCCAGCAGCTTGAGGGTGGCGGGAGGGCCGGGGAATGAGCAGTTCTTC.

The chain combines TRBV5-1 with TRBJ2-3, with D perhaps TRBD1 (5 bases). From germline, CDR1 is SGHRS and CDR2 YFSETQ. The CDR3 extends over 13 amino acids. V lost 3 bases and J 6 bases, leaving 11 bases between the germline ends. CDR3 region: CASSYIGVDTQYF. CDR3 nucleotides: TGCGCCAGCAGCTACATAGGGGTGGATACGCAGTATTTT.

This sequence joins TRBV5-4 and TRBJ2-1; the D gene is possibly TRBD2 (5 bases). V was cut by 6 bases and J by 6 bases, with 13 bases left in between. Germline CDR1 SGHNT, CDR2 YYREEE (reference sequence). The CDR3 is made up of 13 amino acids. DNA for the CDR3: TGTGCCAGCACACGAGGGCAGTCCAATGAGCAGTTCTTC. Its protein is CASTRGQSNEQFF. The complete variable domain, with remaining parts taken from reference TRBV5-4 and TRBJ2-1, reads ETGVTQSPTHLIKTRGQQVTLRCSSQSGHNTVSWYQQALGQGPQFIFQYYREEENGRGNFPPRFSGLQFPNYSSELNVNALELDDSALYLCASTRGQSNEQFFGPGTRLTVL.

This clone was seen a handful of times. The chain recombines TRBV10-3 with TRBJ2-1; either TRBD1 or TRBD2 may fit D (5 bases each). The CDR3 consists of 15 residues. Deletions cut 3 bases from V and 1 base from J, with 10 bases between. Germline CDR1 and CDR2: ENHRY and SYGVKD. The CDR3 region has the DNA TGTGCCATCAGTGATGGTGGGGGATCCTACAATGAGCAGTTCTTC. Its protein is CAISDGGGSYNEQFF.

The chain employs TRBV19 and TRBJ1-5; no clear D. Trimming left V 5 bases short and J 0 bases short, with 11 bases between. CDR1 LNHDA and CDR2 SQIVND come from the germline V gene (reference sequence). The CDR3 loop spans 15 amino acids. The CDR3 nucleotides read TGTGCCAGTAGTCCGACCTGGGATAGCAATCAGCCCCAGCATTTT. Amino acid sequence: CASSPTWDSNQPQHF.

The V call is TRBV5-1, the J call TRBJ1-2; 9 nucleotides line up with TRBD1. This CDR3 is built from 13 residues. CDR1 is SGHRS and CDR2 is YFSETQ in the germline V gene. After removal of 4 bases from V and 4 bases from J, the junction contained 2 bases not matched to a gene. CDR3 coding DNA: TGCGCCAGCAGCCCGGGACAGGGCTATGGCTACACCTTC. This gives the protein CASSPGQGYGYTF.

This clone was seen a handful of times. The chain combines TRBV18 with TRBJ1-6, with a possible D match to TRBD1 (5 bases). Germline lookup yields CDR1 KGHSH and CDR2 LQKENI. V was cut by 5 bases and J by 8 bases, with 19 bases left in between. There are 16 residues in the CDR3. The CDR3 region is CASSAAGTVNHSPLHF. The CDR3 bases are TGTGCCAGCTCAGCAGCCGGGACGGTGAATCATTCACCCCTCCACTTT.

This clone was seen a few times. The CDR3 loop reads CASSYFNRGTDTQYF. The CDR3 bases are TGTGCCAGCTCCTACTTTAACAGGGGCACAGATACGCAGTATTTT. The V and J genes are TRBV18 and TRBJ2-3; possible D gene TRBD1, 6 bases. V lost 6 bases and J 1 base, leaving 14 bases between the germline ends. CDR1 and CDR2 from the germline V gene are KGHSH and LQKENI. The CDR3 spans 15 residues.

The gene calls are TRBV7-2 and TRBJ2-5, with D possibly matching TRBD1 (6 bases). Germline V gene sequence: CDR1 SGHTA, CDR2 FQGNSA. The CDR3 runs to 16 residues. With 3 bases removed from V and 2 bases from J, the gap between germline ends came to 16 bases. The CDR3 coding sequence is TGTGCCAGCAGCTTTGATCAGGGGTCCCCTCAAGAGACCCAGTACTTC. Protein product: CASSFDQGSPQETQYF.

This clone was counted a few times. The CDR3 sequence is CASTRQAQGTGGELFF. CDR3 DNA sequence: TGTGCCAGCACGAGACAAGCCCAGGGGACGGGCGGGGAGCTGTTTTTT. This sequence joins TRBV7-9 and TRBJ2-2, with D perhaps matching TRBD1 (6 bases). Germline CDR1 SEHNR, CDR2 FQNEAQ (reference sequence). V shed 7 bases and J shed 7 bases, with 22 bases lying between them. The CDR3 runs 16 residues.

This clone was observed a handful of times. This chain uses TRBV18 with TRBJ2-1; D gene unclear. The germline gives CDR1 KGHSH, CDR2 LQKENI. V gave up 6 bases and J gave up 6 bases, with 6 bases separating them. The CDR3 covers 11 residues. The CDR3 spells CASSLFNEQFF. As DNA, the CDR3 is TGTGCCAGCTCCCTCTTCAATGAGCAGTTCTTC.

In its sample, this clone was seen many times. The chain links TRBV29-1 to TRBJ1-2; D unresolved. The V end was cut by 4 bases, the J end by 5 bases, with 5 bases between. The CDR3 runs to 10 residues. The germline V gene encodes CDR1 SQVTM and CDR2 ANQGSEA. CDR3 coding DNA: TGCAGCGTTGTGGGGTATGGCTACACCTTC. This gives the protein CSVVGYGYTF.

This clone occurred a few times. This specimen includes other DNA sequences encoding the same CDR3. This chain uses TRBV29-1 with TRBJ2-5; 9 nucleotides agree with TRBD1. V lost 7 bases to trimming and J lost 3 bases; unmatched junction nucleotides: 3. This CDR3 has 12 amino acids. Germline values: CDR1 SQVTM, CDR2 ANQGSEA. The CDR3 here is CSARTGEETQYF. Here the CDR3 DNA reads TGCAGCGCGCGGACAGGGGAAGAGACCCAGTACTTC.

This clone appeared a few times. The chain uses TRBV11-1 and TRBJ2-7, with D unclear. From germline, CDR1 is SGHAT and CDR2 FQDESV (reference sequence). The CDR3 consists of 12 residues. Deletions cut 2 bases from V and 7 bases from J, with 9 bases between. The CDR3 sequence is CASSLLGWEQYV. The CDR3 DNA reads TGTGCCAGCAGCTTACTCGGATGGGAGCAGTACGTC.

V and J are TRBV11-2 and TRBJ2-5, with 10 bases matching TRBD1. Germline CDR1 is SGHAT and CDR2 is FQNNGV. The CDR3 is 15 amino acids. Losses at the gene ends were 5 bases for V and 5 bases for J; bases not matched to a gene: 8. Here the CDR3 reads CASSRQGAVMETQYF. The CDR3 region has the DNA TGTGCCAGCAGCAGACAGGGGGCGGTGATGGAGACCCAGTACTTC.